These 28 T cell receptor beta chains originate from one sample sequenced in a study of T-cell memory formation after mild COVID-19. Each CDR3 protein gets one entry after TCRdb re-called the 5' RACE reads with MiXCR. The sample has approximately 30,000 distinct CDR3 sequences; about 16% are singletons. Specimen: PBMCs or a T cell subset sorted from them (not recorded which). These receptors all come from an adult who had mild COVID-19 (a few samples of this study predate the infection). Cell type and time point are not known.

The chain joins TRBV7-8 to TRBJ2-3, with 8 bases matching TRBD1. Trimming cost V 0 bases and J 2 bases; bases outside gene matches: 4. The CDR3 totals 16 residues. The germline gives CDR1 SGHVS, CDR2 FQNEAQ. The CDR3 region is CASSLASQGATDTQYF. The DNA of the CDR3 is TGTGCCAGCAGCTTAGCGAGTCAGGGGGCCACAGATACGCAGTATTTT.

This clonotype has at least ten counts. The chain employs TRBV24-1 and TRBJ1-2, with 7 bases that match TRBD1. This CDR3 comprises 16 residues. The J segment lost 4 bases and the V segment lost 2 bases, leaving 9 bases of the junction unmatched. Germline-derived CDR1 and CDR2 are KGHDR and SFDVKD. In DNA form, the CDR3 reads TGTGCCACCAGTGATTCTACGACAGGGTCGGTCTATGGCTACACCTTC. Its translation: CATSDSTTGSVYGYTF.

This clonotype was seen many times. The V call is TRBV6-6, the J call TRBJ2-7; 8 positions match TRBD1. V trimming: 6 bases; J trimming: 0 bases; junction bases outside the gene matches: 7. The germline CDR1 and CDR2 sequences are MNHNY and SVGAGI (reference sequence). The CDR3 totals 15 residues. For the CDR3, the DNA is TGTGCCAGCAGGCCCGGGACAGGAAACTCCTACGAGCAGTACTTC. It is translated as CASRPGTGNSYEQYF.

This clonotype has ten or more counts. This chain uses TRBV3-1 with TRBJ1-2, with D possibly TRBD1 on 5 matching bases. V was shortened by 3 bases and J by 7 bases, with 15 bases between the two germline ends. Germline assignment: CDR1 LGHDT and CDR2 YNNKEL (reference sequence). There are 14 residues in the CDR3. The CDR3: CASSQRGESIGYTF. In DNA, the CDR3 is TGTGCCAGCAGCCAGAGAGGGGAGAGTATTGGCTACACCTTC.

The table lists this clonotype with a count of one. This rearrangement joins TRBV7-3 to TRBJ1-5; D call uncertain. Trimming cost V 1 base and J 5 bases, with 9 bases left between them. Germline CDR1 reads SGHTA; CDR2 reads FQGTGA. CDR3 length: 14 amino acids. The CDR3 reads CASSLSSEDQPQHF. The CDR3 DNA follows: TGTGCCAGCAGCTTAAGTTCGGAGGATCAGCCCCAGCATTTT.

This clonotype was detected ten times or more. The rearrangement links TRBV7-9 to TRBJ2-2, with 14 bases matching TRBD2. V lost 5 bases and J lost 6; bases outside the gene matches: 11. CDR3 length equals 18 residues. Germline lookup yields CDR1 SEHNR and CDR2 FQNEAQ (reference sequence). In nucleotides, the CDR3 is TGTGCCAGCAGCCTACCGATCAGGACTAGCGGGAGGTCCGGGGAGCTGTTTTTT. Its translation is CASSLPIRTSGRSGELFF.

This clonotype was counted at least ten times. CDR3 sequence (DNA): TGCGCCAGCTACGTCTTGCCCGGCACAGATACGCAGTATTTT. This gives the protein CASYVLPGTDTQYF. V is TRBV5-1 and J is TRBJ2-3; the D is unclear. V lost 7 bases and J 1 base, leaving 13 bases between the germline ends. Germline values: CDR1 SGHRS, CDR2 YFSETQ. The CDR3 contains 14 residues.

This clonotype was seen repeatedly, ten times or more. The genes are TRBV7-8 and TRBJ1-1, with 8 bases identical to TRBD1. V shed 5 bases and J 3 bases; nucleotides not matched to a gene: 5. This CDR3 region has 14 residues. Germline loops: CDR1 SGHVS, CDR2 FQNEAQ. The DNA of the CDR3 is TGTGCCAGCAGCCAAACGACAGGGGACACTGAAGCTTTCTTT. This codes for CASSQTTGDTEAFF. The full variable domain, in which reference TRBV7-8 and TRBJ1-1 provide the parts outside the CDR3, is GAGVSQSPRYKVAKRGQDVALRCDPISGHVSLFWYQQALGQGPEFLTYFQNEAQLDKSGLPSDRFFAERPEGSVSTLKIQRTQQEDSAVYLCASSQTTGDTEAFFGQGTRLTVV.

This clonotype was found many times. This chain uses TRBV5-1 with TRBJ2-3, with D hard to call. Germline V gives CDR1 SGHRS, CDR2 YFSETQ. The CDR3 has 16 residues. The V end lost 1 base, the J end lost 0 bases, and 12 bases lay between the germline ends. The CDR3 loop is CASSLMVRTSTDTQYF. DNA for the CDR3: TGCGCCAGCAGCTTGATGGTGAGAACTAGCACAGATACGCAGTATTTT.

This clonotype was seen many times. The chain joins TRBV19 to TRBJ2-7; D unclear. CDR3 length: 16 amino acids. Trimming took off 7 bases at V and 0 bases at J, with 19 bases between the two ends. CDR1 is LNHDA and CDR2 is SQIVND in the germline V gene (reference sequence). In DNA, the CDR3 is TGTGCCAGTACCGGACCCTCCAAGACGAGCTCCTACGAGCAGTACTTC. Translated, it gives CASTGPSKTSSYEQYF.

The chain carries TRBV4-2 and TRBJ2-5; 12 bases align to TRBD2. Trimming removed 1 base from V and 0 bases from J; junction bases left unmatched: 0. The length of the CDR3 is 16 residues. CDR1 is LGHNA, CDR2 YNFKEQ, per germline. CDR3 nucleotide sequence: TGTGCCAGCAGCCAAGGGACTAGCGGGAACCAAGAGACCCAGTACTTC. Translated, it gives CASSQGTSGNQETQYF.

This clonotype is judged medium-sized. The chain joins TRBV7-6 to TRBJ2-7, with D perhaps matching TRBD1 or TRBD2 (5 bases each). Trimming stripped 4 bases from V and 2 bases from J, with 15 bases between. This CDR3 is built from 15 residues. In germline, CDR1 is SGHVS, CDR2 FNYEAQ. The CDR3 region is CASSSLGVSTYEQYF. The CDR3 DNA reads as TGTGCCAGCAGCTCGCTGGGGGTCTCCACCTACGAGCAGTACTTC.

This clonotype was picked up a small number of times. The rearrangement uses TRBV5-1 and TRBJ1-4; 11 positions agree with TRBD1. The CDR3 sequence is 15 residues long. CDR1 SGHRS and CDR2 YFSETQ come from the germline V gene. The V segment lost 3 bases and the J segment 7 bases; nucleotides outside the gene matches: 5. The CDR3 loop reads CASSSGQGAPEKLFF. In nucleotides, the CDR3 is TGCGCCAGCAGCTCCGGACAGGGGGCGCCTGAAAAACTGTTTTTT. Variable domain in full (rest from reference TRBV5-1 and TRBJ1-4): KAGVTQTPRYLIKTRGQQVTLSCSPISGHRSVSWYQQTPGQGLQFLFEYFSETQRNKGNFPGRFSGRQFSNSRSEMNVSTLELGDSALYLCASSSGQGAPEKLFFGSGTQLSVL.

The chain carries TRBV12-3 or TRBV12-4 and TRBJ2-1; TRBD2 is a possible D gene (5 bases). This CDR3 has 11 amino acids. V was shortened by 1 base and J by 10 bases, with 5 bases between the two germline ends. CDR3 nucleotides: TGTGCCAGCAGTTTAGGCGGGGAGCAGTTCTTC. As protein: CASSLGGEQFF.

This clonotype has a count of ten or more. DNA of the CDR3: TGTGCCAGCTGGCAGCCAGCTAACTATGGCTACACCTTC. The encoded protein is CASWQPANYGYTF. The rearrangement uses TRBV6-5 and TRBJ1-2; D is unresolved. Germline CDR1 reads MNHEY; CDR2 reads SVGAGI. Trimming cost V 8 bases and J 0 bases, with 10 bases left between them. The CDR3 covers 13 residues.

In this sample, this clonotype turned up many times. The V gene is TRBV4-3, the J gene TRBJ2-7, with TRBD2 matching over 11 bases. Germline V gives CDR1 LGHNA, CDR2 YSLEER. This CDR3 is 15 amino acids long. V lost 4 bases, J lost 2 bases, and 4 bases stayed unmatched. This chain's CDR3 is CASSLLAGGTYEQYF. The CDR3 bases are TGCGCCAGCAGCCTGCTAGCGGGAGGCACCTACGAGCAGTACTTC.

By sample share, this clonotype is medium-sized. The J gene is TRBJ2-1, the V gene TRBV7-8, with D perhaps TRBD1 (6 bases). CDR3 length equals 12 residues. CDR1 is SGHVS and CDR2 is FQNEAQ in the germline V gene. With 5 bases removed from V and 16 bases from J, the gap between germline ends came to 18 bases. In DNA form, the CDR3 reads TGTGCCAGCAGCCTAACAGGGATTGAACTTTTCTTC. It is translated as CASSLTGIELFF.

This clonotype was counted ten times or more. The CDR3 region has the DNA TGTGCCAGCAGCTCTCAATACCCGACAGCCTACAATGAGCAGTTCTTC. Translated, it gives CASSSQYPTAYNEQFF. This chain joins TRBV21-1 and TRBJ2-1; the table's D call TRBD1 went unverified against the DNA. TRBV21-1 is shown as a pseudogene. The CDR3 is made up of 16 amino acids.

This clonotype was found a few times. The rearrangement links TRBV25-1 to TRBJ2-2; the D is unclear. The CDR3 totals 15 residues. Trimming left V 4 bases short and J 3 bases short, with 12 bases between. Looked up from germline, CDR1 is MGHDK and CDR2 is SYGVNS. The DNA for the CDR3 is TGTGCCAGCAGTGGATCCTGGACGGACACCGGGGAGCTGTTTTTT. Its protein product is CASSGSWTDTGELFF.

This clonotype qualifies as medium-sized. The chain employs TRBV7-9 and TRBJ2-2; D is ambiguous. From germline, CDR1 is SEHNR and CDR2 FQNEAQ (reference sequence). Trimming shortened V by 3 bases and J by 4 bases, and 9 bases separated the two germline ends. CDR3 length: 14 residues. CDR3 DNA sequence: TGTGCCAGCAGCTTCGGCGGTGGCACCGGGGAGCTGTTTTTT. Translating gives CASSFGGGTGELFF.

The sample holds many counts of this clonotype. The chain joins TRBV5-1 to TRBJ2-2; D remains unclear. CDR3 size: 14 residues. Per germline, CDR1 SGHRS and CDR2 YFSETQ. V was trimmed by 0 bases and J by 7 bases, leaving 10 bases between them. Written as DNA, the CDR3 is TGCGCCAGCAGCTTGGGATCAACGGGCGGGGAGCTGTTTTTT. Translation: CASSLGSTGGELFF.

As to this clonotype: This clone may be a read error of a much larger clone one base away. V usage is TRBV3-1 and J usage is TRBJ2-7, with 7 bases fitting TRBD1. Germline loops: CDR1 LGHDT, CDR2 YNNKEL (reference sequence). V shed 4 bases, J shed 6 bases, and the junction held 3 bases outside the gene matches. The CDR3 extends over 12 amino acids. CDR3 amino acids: CASSPQGSEQYF. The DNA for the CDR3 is TGTGCCAGCAGCCCACAGGGGTCCGAGCAGTACTTC.

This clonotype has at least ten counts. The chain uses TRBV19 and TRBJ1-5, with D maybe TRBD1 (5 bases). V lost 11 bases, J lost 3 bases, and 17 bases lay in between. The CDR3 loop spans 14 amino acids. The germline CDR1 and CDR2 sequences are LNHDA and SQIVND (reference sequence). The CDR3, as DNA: TGTGCCGTTGGCCAACTCGGGGCCAATCAGCCCCAGCATTTT. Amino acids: CAVGQLGANQPQHF.

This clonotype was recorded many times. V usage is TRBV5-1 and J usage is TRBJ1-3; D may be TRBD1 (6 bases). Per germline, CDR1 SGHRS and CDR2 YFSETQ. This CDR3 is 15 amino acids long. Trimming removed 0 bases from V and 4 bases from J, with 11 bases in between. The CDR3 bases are TGCGCCAGCAGCTTGGCGCAGGGGTCAGGAAACACCATATATTTT. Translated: CASSLAQGSGNTIYF.

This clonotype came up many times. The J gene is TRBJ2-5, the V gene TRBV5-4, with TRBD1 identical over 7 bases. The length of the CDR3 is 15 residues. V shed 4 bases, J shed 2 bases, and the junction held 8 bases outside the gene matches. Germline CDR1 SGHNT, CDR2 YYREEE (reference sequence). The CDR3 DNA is TGTGCCAGCAGCCTAAGGGACAGCAATCAAGAGACCCAGTACTTC. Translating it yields CASSLRDSNQETQYF.

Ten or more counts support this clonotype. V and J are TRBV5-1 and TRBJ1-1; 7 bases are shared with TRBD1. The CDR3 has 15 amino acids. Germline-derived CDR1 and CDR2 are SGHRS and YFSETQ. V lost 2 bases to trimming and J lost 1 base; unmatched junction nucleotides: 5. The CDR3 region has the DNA TGCGCCAGCAGCTTCAGGGGGGACTCGAACACTGAAGCTTTCTTT. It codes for CASSFRGDSNTEAFF. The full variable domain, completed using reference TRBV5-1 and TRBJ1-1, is KAGVTQTPRYLIKTRGQQVTLSCSPISGHRSVSWYQQTPGQGLQFLFEYFSETQRNKGNFPGRFSGRQFSNSRSEMNVSTLELGDSALYLCASSFRGDSNTEAFFGQGTRLTVV.

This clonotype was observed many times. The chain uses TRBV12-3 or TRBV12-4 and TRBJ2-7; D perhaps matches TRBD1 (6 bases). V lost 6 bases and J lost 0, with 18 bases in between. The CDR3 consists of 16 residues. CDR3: CASSVTGTPTSYEQYF. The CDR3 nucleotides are TGTGCCAGCAGCGTGACCGGGACACCAACCTCCTACGAGCAGTACTTC.

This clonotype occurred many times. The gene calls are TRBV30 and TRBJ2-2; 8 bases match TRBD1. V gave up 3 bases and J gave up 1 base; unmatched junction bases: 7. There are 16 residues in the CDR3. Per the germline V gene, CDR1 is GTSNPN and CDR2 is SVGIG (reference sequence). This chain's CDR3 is CAWRGDRRQNTGELFF. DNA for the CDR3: TGTGCCTGGAGAGGGGACAGGCGGCAGAACACCGGGGAGCTGTTTTTT.